The 11 T cell receptor beta chains given below trace back to one sample, sequenced in a study of control samples from healthy donors and cancer patients. Generated by immunoSEQ multiplex PCR, the TCRdb table keeps only in-frame clones and is missing some. The data contain 85,000 to 120,000 clones, 90% to 95% of them singletons. The specimen sequenced was blood. All receptors come from a woman under 30 in good health.

This chain joins TRBV5-1 and TRBJ2-1; D call uncertain. The V gene's germline CDR1 is SGHRS and CDR2 YFSETQ. Trimming stripped 3 bases from V and 7 bases from J, with 17 bases between. The CDR3 contains 15 residues. The CDR3 DNA reads TGCGCCAGCAGCTCGCGGACCGATATGGGGAATGAGCAGTTCTTC. It is translated as CASSSRTDMGNEQFF.

J is TRBJ1-2 and V is TRBV19; D gene ambiguous. The CDR3 runs 13 residues. Between the trimmed V and J ends, which lost 3 bases and 8 bases, there was a span of 13 bases. CDR1 is LNHDA and CDR2 is SQIVND in the germline V gene (reference sequence). The CDR3 DNA reads TGTGCCAGTAGTATCTCGTCAGATTTAGGCTACACCTTC. It specifies CASSISSDLGYTF. Combining the CDR3 with reference TRBV19 and TRBJ1-2 gives the whole variable domain DGGITQSPKYLFRKEGQNVTLSCEQNLNHDAMYWYRQDPGQGLRLIYYSQIVNDFQKGDIAEGYSVSREKKESFPLTVTSAQKNPTAFYLCASSISSDLGYTFGSGTRLTVV.

V and J are TRBV6-6 and TRBJ1-1, with D possibly matching TRBD1 (5 bases). In germline, CDR1 is MNHNY, CDR2 SVGAGI (reference sequence). The length of the CDR3 is 15 residues. Trimming left V 2 bases short and J 4 bases short, with 14 bases between. This CDR3 reads CASSYGGQTVTEAFF. CDR3 in DNA: TGTGCCAGCAGTTACGGCGGACAAACCGTCACTGAAGCTTTCTTT.

The CDR3, as DNA: TGTGCCAGCAGCCCCTCCTTACTAGCGGGGGGGATAGAGACCCAGTACTTC. Translating gives CASSPSLLAGGIETQYF. The V call is TRBV3-1 (or the pseudogene TRBV3-2), the J call TRBJ2-5, with 13 bases fitting TRBD2. Trimming cost V 4 bases and J 4 bases; bases outside gene matches: 9. The CDR3 consists of 17 residues. Germline V CDR1 and CDR2: LGHDT, YNNKEL (reference sequence).

V is TRBV7-5 and J is TRBJ2-6; the table calls TRBD2, which could not be checked here. TRBV7-5 is assigned pseudogene status. The CDR3 runs 13 residues. The DNA of the CDR3 is TGTGTCAGAAGCTCCCTCGAGTCCCCCCTCCTGACTTTC. It specifies CVRSSLESPLLTF.

This chain joins TRBV7-9 and TRBJ1-1; 7 bases are shared with TRBD1. Germline V gives CDR1 SEHNR, CDR2 FQNEAQ (reference sequence). J lost 4 bases, V lost 8 bases, and 7 bases had no gene match. The CDR3 loop spans 13 amino acids. The CDR3 DNA is TGTGCCAGCCGTTCTCCAGGGGGCACTGAAGCTTTCTTT. Encoded protein: CASRSPGGTEAFF. The whole variable domain, filled in from reference TRBV7-9 and TRBJ1-1, reads DTGVSQNPRHKITKRGQNVTFRCDPISEHNRLYWYRQTLGQGPEFLTYFQNEAQLEKSRLLSDRFSAERPKGSFSTLEIQRTEQGDSAMYLCASRSPGGTEAFFGQGTRLTVV.

The V call is TRBV7-8, the J call TRBJ1-6, with unresolved D. The CDR3 length is 12 residues. Germline V gives CDR1 SGHVS, CDR2 FQNEAQ. Trimming pared 1 base from V and 10 bases from J, leaving 5 bases between. The CDR3, as DNA: TGTGCCAGCAGCTTAGAGCGATCACCCCTCCACTTT. Amino acid sequence: CASSLERSPLHF.

This chain connects TRBV24-1 to TRBJ2-2; the D is unclear. Trimming removed 1 base from V and 6 bases from J, with 2 bases in between. This CDR3 spans 12 amino acids. Per the germline V gene, CDR1 is KGHDR and CDR2 is SFDVKD. The CDR3 coding sequence is TGTGCCACCAGTGATTTTGCCGGGGAGCTGTTTTTT. Its translation: CATSDFAGELFF.

J is TRBJ1-1 and V is TRBV6-4; 10 bases align to TRBD1. V dropped 6 bases and J dropped 8; count of bases not matched to a gene: 3. The CDR3 length is 12 residues. The germline CDR1 and CDR2 sequences are MRHNA and SNTAGT. DNA of the CDR3: TGTGCCAGCAGGCCGGACAGGGGGGAAGCTTTCTTT. This encodes CASRPDRGEAFF.

This chain connects TRBV5-5 to TRBJ1-3, with D tentatively TRBD1 (6 bases). CDR1 and CDR2 from the germline V gene are SGHKS and YYEKEE (reference sequence). V was trimmed by 0 bases and J by 9 bases, leaving 16 bases between them. There are 15 residues in the CDR3. CDR3 in DNA: TGTGCCAGCAGCTTGGAGCCCAGCCCGGGGGCCACCATATATTTT. It translates to CASSLEPSPGATIYF.

This clone was picked up one time. The genes are TRBV3-1 (or the pseudogene TRBV3-2) and TRBJ2-7; D not certain. Trimming shortened V by 5 bases and J by 5 bases, and 13 bases separated the two germline ends. The CDR3 has 13 residues. Looked up from germline, CDR1 is LGHDT and CDR2 is YNNKEL (reference sequence). Here the CDR3 reads CASSSNSGHEQYF. CDR3 nucleotide sequence: TGTGCCAGCAGCTCAAACTCGGGTCACGAGCAGTACTTC.